This TCR beta chain was profiled in a study of shared clonotypes between healthy human individuals. Assay execution proceeded at the deep level. Produced via immunoSEQ multiplex PCR; TCRdb's table is partial and in-frame only. This sample has 2,100,000 or so clones, with nearly 97% found just once. V lost 0 bases and J 3 bases, leaving 10 bases between the germline ends. The CDR3 is 14 residues long. Germline V gene sequence: CDR1 SGHNT, CDR2 YYREEE (reference sequence). This chain links TRBV5-4 with TRBJ2-7, with a weak D call TRBD1 (6 bases). The TCR originated in a young man in good health. Material: naive CD4+ T cells sorted from blood. The subset: CD45RA+ positively selected. The CDR3 is CASSLGTEVYEQYF. CDR3 bases: TGTGCCAGCAGCTTGGGGACAGAGGTCTACGAGCAGTACTTC.